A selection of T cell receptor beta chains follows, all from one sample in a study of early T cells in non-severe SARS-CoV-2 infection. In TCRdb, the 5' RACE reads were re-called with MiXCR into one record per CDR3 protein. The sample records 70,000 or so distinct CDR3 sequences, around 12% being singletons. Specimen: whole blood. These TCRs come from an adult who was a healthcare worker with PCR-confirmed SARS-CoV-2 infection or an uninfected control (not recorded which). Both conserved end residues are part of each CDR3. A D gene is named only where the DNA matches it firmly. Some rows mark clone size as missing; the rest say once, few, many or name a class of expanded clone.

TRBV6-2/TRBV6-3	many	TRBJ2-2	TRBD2	TGTGCCAGCAGTTACCGGGGACTAGCGCAAACCGGGGAGCTGTTTTTT	CASSYRGLAQTGELFF
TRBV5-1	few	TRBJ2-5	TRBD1	TGCGCCAGCAGCTCCGCCGACAGGGACCAAGAGACCCAGTACTTC	CASSSADRDQETQYF
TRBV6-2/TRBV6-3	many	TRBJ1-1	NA	TGTGCCAGCAGTTACTCGAGGGCCCTTATGAACACTGAAGCTTTCTTT	CASSYSRALMNTEAFF
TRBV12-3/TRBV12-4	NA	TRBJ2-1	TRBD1	TGTGCCAGCAGGAACAAGATACAGGGGAATGAGCAGTTCTTC	CASRNKIQGNEQFF
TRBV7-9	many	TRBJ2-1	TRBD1	TGTGCCAGCAGCTCCTCACAAATACAACAGGGGGCTCCCAATGAGCAGTTCTTC	CASSSSQIQQGAPNEQFF
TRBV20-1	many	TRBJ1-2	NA	TGCAGTGCTACCCCCCGGGGGTTGGGCTATGGCTACACCTTC	CSATPRGLGYGYTF
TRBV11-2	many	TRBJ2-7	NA	TGTGCCAGCAGCTCTCTCCGAGCGACCGAAGGGCCCTACGAGCAGTACTTC	CASSSLRATEGPYEQYF
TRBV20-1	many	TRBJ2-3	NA	TGCAGTGCTAGAGATGGCGGAAGACGTGCAGATACGCAGTATTTT	CSARDGGRRADTQYF
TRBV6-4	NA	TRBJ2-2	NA	TGTGCCAGCAGTGAAACACACGCTACGAACACCGGGGAGCTGTTTTTT	CASSETHATNTGELFF
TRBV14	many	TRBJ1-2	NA	TGTGCCAGCAGCCAAGAACACCGAAGGGAATCTCGTGGCTACACCTTC	CASSQEHRRESRGYTF
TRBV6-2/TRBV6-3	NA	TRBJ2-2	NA	TGTGCCAGCAGTTACTCGATTAGCGGGAACACCGGGGAGCTGTTTTTT	CASSYSISGNTGELFF
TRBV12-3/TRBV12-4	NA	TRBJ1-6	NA	TGTGCCAGCAGTTTTGAGAGGAACTCACCCCTCCACTTT	CASSFERNSPLHF
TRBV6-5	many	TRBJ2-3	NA	TGTGCCAGCAGTTCTCAGGACTTTTCTAGCACAGATACGCAGTATTTT	CASSSQDFSSTDTQYF
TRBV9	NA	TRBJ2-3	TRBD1	TGTGCCAGCAGCATCGGGACAGGGGCTATCACAGATACGCAGTATTTT	CASSIGTGAITDTQYF
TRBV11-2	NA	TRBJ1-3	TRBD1	TGTGCCAGCAGCTATCGACAGGGAACTGGAAACACCATATATTTT	CASSYRQGTGNTIYF
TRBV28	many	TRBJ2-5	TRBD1	TGTGCCAGCAGTTTTTCACAGGGGGGAAAGACCCAGTACTTC	CASSFSQGGKTQYF
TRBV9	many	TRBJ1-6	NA	TGTGCCAGCAGCGTAGAACAGGGTAATTCACCCCTCCACTTT	CASSVEQGNSPLHF
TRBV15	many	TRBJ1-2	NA	TGTGCCACCAGCAGAGCGGGGACTTCTACTTCCTATGGCTACACCTTC	CATSRAGTSTSYGYTF